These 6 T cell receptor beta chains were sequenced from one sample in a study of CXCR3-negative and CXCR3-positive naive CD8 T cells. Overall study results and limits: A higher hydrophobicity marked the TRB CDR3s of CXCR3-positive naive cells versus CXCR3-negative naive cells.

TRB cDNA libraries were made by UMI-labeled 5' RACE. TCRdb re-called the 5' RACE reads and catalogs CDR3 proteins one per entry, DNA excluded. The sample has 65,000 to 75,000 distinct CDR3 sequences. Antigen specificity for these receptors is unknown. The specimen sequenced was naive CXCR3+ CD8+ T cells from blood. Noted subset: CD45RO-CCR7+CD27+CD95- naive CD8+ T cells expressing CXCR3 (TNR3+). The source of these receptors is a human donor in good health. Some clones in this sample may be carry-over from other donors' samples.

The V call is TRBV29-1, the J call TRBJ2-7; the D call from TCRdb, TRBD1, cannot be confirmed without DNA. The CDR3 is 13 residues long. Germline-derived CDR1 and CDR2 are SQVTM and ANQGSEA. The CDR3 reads CSSTGVGDYEQYF.

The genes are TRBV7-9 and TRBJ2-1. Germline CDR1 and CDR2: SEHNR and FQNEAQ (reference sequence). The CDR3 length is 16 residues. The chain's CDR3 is CASSLGEGGSYNEQFF.

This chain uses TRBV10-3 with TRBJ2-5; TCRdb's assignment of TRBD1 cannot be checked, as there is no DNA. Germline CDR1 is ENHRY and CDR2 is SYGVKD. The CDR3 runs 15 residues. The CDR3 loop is CAISDEGTAEETQYF.

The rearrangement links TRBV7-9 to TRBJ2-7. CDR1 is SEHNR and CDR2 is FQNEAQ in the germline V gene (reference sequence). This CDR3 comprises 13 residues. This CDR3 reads CASSLGPTTEQYF. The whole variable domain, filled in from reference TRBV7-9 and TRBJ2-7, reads DTGVSQNPRHKITKRGQNVTFRCDPISEHNRLYWYRQTLGQGPEFLTYFQNEAQLEKSRLLSDRFSAERPKGSFSTLEIQRTEQGDSAMYLCASSLGPTTEQYFGPGTRLTVT.

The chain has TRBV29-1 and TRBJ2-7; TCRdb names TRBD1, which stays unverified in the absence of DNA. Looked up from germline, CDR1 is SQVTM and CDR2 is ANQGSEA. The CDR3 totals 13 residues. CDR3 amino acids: CSVDVGESYEQYF.

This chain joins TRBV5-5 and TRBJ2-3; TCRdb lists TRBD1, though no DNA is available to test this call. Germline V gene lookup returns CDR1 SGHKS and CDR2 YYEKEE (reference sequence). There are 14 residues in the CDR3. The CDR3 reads CASSFDRDTDTQYF.